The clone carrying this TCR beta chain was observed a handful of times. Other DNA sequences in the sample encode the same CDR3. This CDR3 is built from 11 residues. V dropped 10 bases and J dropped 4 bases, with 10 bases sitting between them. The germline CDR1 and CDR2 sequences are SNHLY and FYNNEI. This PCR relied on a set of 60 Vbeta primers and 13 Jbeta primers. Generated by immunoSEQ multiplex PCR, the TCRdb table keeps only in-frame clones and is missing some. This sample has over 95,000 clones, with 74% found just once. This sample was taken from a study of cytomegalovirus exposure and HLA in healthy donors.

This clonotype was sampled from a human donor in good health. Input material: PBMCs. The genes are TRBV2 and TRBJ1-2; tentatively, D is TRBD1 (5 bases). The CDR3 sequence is CAKGGTYGYTF. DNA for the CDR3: TGTGCCAAAGGAGGGACCTATGGCTACACCTTC.